A single sample is the source of the 31 T cell receptor beta chains below, sequenced in a study of blood T cells in healthy people across ages (dated by TCRdb to between 2015 and 2017). Preparation of the library involved 5' RACE. The sequencer was an Illumina HiSeq 2500. A second roughly 6 to 11 cycle PCR used a sample-barcoded 5' primer and a J-beta primer mix. TCRdb cleaned the public reads at Q25 with fastp, built clones with MiXCR and kept in-frame beta chains. Rows matching on CDR3 protein sequence are summarized as one entry with the most common DNA and genes. The sample has 1.5 million to 2 million distinct CDR3 sequences on record, less than 50% of them singletons. Roughly 2% of the sample is in the top ten clones. Sequencing input: blood. The receptor source for this set is a woman between 35 and 50 years old in good health.

CDR3 loop: CASSVTNRAGANVLTF. The CDR3 DNA reads as TGTGCCAGCAGCGTAACCAACAGGGCTGGGGCCAACGTCCTGACTTTC. V gene TRBV9 combines with J gene TRBJ2-6, with D possibly being TRBD1 (6 bases). Germline V lookup: CDR1 SGDLS, CDR2 YYNGEE. V lost 1 base, J lost 2 bases, and 10 bases lay in between. The CDR3 length is 16 residues.

V gene TRBV3-1 combines with J gene TRBJ1-4, with 8 nucleotides matching TRBD1. V shed 8 bases, J shed 0 bases, and the junction held 5 bases outside the gene matches. This CDR3 comprises 15 residues. From germline, CDR1 is LGHDT and CDR2 YNNKEL (reference sequence). CDR3 DNA sequence: TGTGCCAGCCGGACAGGGACTACAACTAATGAAAAACTGTTTTTT. Its translation: CASRTGTTTNEKLFF.

V usage is TRBV7-2 and J usage is TRBJ1-2, with 7 bases aligning to TRBD1. CDR1 SGHTA and CDR2 FQGNSA come from the germline V gene. The V segment lost 7 bases and the J segment 3 bases; nucleotides outside the gene matches: 17. The CDR3 is 17 amino acids. The CDR3 DNA follows: TGTGCCAGCAACGACCAGGGGGGCCCCTGGAGCTACTATGGCTACACCTTC. Translation: CASNDQGGPWSYYGYTF.

On this clonotype itself: Sequence at one end of the junction differs from germline and may be a read error. The V and J genes are TRBV28 and TRBJ2-3; possible D gene TRBD2, 6 bases. CDR1 MDHEN and CDR2 SYDVKM come from the germline V gene. This CDR3 has 15 amino acids. The CDR3 loop is CASSHTGLRLDTRYF. CDR3 coding DNA: TGTGCCAGCAGCCACACGGGACTCCGGTTGGATACGCGGTATTTT.

This clonotype was detected a few times. This chain links TRBV20-1 with TRBJ1-2; D is possibly TRBD1 (6 bases). The CDR3 runs to 14 residues. In germline, CDR1 is DFQATT, CDR2 SNEGSKA (reference sequence). V gave up 3 bases and J gave up 2 bases, with 13 bases separating them. CDR3 DNA sequence: TGCAGTGCTAGTGTCGCCCAGGGGAACTATGGCTACACCTTC. Encoded protein: CSASVAQGNYGYTF.

This clonotype was recorded a few times. The rearrangement joins TRBV4-3 to TRBJ2-7, with a weak D call TRBD1 (5 bases). V shed 5 bases and J shed 2 bases, with 16 bases lying between them. Germline loops: CDR1 LGHNA, CDR2 YSLEER. The CDR3 loop spans 15 amino acids. CDR3 sequence reads: CASSTTGNGAYEQYF. The CDR3 nucleotides are TGCGCCAGCAGCACCACAGGTAACGGCGCCTACGAGCAGTACTTC.

As regards this clonotype: At one end, the junction sequence differs from germline, possibly due to a read error. The chain employs TRBV7-7 and TRBJ2-1; the match to TRBD1 covers 8 bases. Germline assignment: CDR1 SSHAT and CDR2 FNYEAQ (reference sequence). The CDR3 covers 20 residues. The CDR3: CASSNIPGQAHLSSYNEQFF. DNA for the CDR3: TGTGCTAGCAGCAACATACCGGGACAGGCCCACCTTAGCTCTTACAATGAGCAGTTCTTC.

This clonotype came up a few times. The chain combines TRBV2 with TRBJ2-3; tentative D call: TRBD1 (5 bases). The CDR3 is made up of 13 amino acids. CDR1 SNHLY and CDR2 FYNNEI come from the germline V gene. Between the trimmed V and J ends, which lost 8 bases and 3 bases, there was a span of 12 bases. CDR3 DNA: TGTGCCAGCCTCAGGGAAAGAACAGATACGCAGTATTTT. Translating gives CASLRERTDTQYF.

The chain joins TRBV7-9 to TRBJ2-5; 9 bases agree with TRBD1. V shed 1 base and J 12 bases; nucleotides not matched to a gene: 6. Per the germline V gene, CDR1 is SEHNR and CDR2 is FQNEAQ (reference sequence). This CDR3 is built from 13 residues. CDR3 in amino acids: CASSLVVGQGEYF. The CDR3 bases are TGTGCCAGCAGCTTAGTTGTGGGACAGGGTGAGTACTTC.

This chain links TRBV6-1 with TRBJ2-1; 8 nucleotides line up with TRBD2. This CDR3 has 15 amino acids. Germline V gene sequence: CDR1 MNHNS, CDR2 SASEGT. The V and J ends lost 5 bases and 6 bases, in that order; junction bases with no gene match: 9. The CDR3: CASSIQRTSSNEQFF. CDR3 nucleotides: TGTGCCAGCAGTATTCAAAGGACTAGCAGCAATGAGCAGTTCTTC.

This clonotype turned up a few times. The chain uses TRBV3-1 and TRBJ2-7, with 8 positions matching TRBD2. The J call may be incorrect, as the DNA end agrees better with TRBJ2-5. The CDR3 runs to 14 residues. The V gene's germline CDR1 is LGHDT and CDR2 YNNKEL (reference sequence). CDR3 amino acids: CASDRSGSYETQYF. The CDR3 nucleotides read TGTGCCAGCGACCGGAGCGGGAGTTACGAGACCCAGTACTTC.

V usage is TRBV29-1 and J usage is TRBJ2-5; a weak D match, TRBD1 (6 bases). CDR3 length equals 15 residues. V was clipped by 8 bases and J by 1 base, with 20 bases between them. The V gene's germline CDR1 is SQVTM and CDR2 ANQGSEA. The CDR3 loop is CSITGIDWAQETQYF. The CDR3, as DNA: TGCAGCATCACAGGGATTGACTGGGCCCAAGAGACCCAGTACTTC.

The chain links TRBV6-6 to TRBJ2-4; D remains unclear. The last part of the DNA fits TRBJ2-7 better; the J call may be wrong. The V gene's germline CDR1 is MNHNY and CDR2 SVGAGI (reference sequence). There are 14 residues in the CDR3. The CDR3: CASSSNGVGDEQYF. The CDR3 DNA reads TGTGCCAGCAGTTCGAATGGAGTAGGCGACGAGCAGTACTTC.

The chain joins TRBV20-1 to TRBJ2-3; D not certain. Between the trimmed V and J ends, which lost 0 bases and 7 bases, there was a span of 11 bases. The CDR3 spans 13 residues. Germline V lookup: CDR1 DFQATT, CDR2 SNEGSKA (reference sequence). Here the CDR3 reads CSARDIRQHTQYF. For the CDR3, the DNA is TGCAGTGCTAGAGATATTCGGCAGCATACGCAGTATTTT.

This sequence joins TRBV20-1 and TRBJ1-2; D not certain. This CDR3 contains 14 residues. The ends were cut back, 1 base at V and 5 bases at J, with 14 bases in the middle. From germline, CDR1 is DFQATT and CDR2 SNEGSKA (reference sequence). The CDR3 nucleotides read TGCAGTGCTAGAGCCCAAACCGAACGTTATGGCTACACCTTC. Protein product: CSARAQTERYGYTF.

At least ten counts were recorded for this clonotype. The J gene is TRBJ2-1, the V gene TRBV29-1, with D unclear. In germline, CDR1 is SQVTM, CDR2 ANQGSEA. Trimming cost V 2 bases and J 5 bases, with 7 bases left between them. The CDR3 length is 12 residues. The CDR3 coding sequence is TGCAGCGTTGAAAGGAGAGACAATGAGCAGTTCTTC. It yields the protein CSVERRDNEQFF.

This sequence joins TRBV20-1 and TRBJ2-4; D may be TRBD1 or TRBD2 (5 bases each). Matching the DNA end better, TRBJ2-5 makes the J call doubtful. Germline loops: CDR1 DFQATT, CDR2 SNEGSKA (reference sequence). The CDR3 covers 14 residues. The CDR3 region has the DNA TGCAGTGCTAGTACGCAGGGACGGGGAGAGACCCAGTACTTC. Translation: CSASTQGRGETQYF.

V usage is TRBV5-1 and J usage is TRBJ2-3; possible D gene TRBD1, 6 bases. Trimming removed 4 bases from V and 3 bases from J, with 18 bases in between. The V gene's germline CDR1 is SGHRS and CDR2 YFSETQ. This CDR3 spans 16 amino acids. CDR3 region: CASSALGTTGTDTQYF. CDR3 DNA sequence: TGCGCCAGCAGCGCGTTAGGGACAACAGGGACAGATACGCAGTATTTT.

The chain joins TRBV6-5 to TRBJ1-4; no reliable D call. The V gene lost 7 bases and the J gene lost 5 bases, with 14 bases spanning the gap. The CDR3 sequence is 14 residues long. Looked up from germline, CDR1 is MNHEY and CDR2 is SVGAGI. CDR3 nucleotides: TGTGCCAGCAAGGATCTCCCCCTAAATGAAAAACTGTTTTTT. Translating it yields CASKDLPLNEKLFF.

The chain employs TRBV20-1 and TRBJ2-7, with 13 bases matching TRBD2. Germline CDR1 and CDR2: DFQATT and SNEGSKA (reference sequence). The CDR3 loop spans 14 amino acids. Trimming removed 3 bases from V and 7 bases from J; junction bases left unmatched: 6. CDR3 sequence reads: CSARRLAGGGEQYF. The CDR3 DNA reads as TGCAGTGCTAGGAGACTAGCGGGGGGCGGTGAGCAGTACTTC.

CDR3 loop: CAISDRGLSNQPQHF. The CDR3 bases are TGTGCCATCAGTGACAGGGGGCTTAGCAATCAGCCCCAGCATTTT. The genes are TRBV10-3 and TRBJ1-5; 8 nucleotides agree with TRBD1. The germline V gene encodes CDR1 ENHRY and CDR2 SYGVKD. V trimming: 3 bases; J trimming: 0 bases; junction bases outside the gene matches: 1. The CDR3 runs 15 residues.

The chain employs TRBV6-2 or TRBV6-3 and TRBJ2-5; 9 bases align to TRBD1. V trimming: 2 bases; J trimming: 1 base; junction bases outside the gene matches: 8. The germline gives CDR1 MNHEY, CDR2 SVGEGT. The CDR3 is 17 residues long. The CDR3 sequence is CASSYPGTGPTQETQYF. The CDR3, as DNA: TGTGCCAGCAGTTACCCGGGGACAGGGCCTACCCAAGAGACCCAGTACTTC.

The rearrangement links TRBV6-5 to TRBJ1-2; D ambiguous. Germline CDR1 and CDR2: MNHEY and SVGAGI. Deletions cut 0 bases from V and 4 bases from J, with 15 bases between. The CDR3 extends over 16 amino acids. The CDR3 DNA reads as TGTGCCAGCAGTTACTCGATCATTCTTCCAACCTATGGCTACACCTTC. Translated: CASSYSIILPTYGYTF.

This clonotype was seen only a few times. The CDR3 DNA reads TGTGCCAGCAGAGGCGGGGAATCCAATGAGCAGTTCTTC. It specifies CASRGGESNEQFF. V is TRBV12-3 or TRBV12-4 and J is TRBJ2-1; D might be TRBD2 (6 bases). The V and J ends lost 6 bases and 6 bases respectively, with 12 bases between them. The CDR3 runs to 13 residues.

This chain links TRBV4-1 with TRBJ2-2, with D unclear. The germline V gene encodes CDR1 MGHRA and CDR2 YSYEKL. The germline V and J ends were trimmed by 2 bases and 5 bases, with 9 bases remaining between them. This CDR3 region has 14 residues. CDR3 nucleotides: TGCGCCAGCAGCCAACAAACGTGGACCGGGGAGCTGTTTTTT. Protein: CASSQQTWTGELFF.

This clonotype has a handful of counts. V and J are TRBV6-2 or TRBV6-3 and TRBJ1-1; D is uncertain. CDR3 length equals 15 residues. V gave up 2 bases and J gave up 0 bases, with 10 bases separating them. CDR1 MNHEY and CDR2 SVGEGT come from the germline V gene. As DNA, the CDR3 is TGTGCCAGCAGTTACCCTCTCTATATGAACACTGAAGCTTTCTTT. Translated, it gives CASSYPLYMNTEAFF.

The chain is built from TRBV20-1 and TRBJ2-6; D is unresolved. CDR1 is DFQATT and CDR2 is SNEGSKA in the germline V gene (reference sequence). Trimming cost V 6 bases and J 0 bases, with 12 bases left between them. The CDR3 is 15 amino acids. The CDR3 DNA follows: TGCAGTGCCCCAGCTGAAGGCTCTGGGGCCAACGTCCTGACTTTC. Amino acids: CSAPAEGSGANVLTF.

About this clonotype: A much larger clone sits a single nucleotide away, making a read error possible. The chain is built from TRBV7-2 and TRBJ2-7; D gene uncertain. The germline CDR1 and CDR2 sequences are SGHTA and FQGNSA. CDR3 size: 14 residues. CDR3 region: CASSLPGRTYGQYF. The CDR3 DNA follows: TGTGCCAGCAGCTTACCAGGACGGACCTACGGGCAGTACTTC.

The rearrangement links TRBV13 to TRBJ1-6, with 9 bases matching TRBD1. This CDR3 contains 16 residues. The germline CDR1 and CDR2 sequences are PRHDT and FYEKMQ (reference sequence). The V gene end was trimmed by 8 bases and the J gene end by 10 bases; junction bases not matched to a gene: 15. The CDR3 here is CASRTSGQGSGSPLHF. CDR3 coding DNA: TGTGCCAGCCGAACCTCGGGACAGGGTTCGGGGTCACCCCTCCACTTT.

This clonotype was observed a few times. V is TRBV14 and J is TRBJ1-2, with 10 nucleotides matching TRBD1. CDR1 and CDR2 from the germline V gene are SGHDN and FVKESK. The CDR3 consists of 14 residues. Trimming removed 4 bases from V and 3 bases from J; junction bases left unmatched: 2. CDR3 in amino acids: CASSRDRGHYGYTF. The CDR3 nucleotides are TGTGCCAGCAGCCGAGACAGGGGGCACTATGGCTACACCTTC.

This CDR3 is CAIGPGQVNQPQHF. DNA of the CDR3: TGTGCCATCGGCCCGGGACAGGTCAATCAGCCCCAGCATTTT. The rearrangement uses TRBV10-3 and TRBJ1-5, with 8 positions matching TRBD1. The CDR3 consists of 14 residues. With 8 bases clipped from V and 3 bases from J, the junction kept 6 bases outside the gene matches. Germline V lookup: CDR1 ENHRY, CDR2 SYGVKD.